Below, 15 T cell receptor beta chains from the same sample are listed, as sequenced in a study of cytomegalovirus exposure and HLA in healthy donors. In the PCR, 60 Vbeta and 13 Jbeta primers were used. Only in-frame clones appear in the TCRdb table, and some are missing; sequencing was by immunoSEQ multiplex PCR. This table has about 93,000 clones, 80% appearing once. The source material was PBMCs. All receptors come from a man aged 25 to 40 in good health and CMV-seronegative.

The genes are TRBV5-1 and TRBJ2-7, with TRBD2 identical over 7 bases. J was trimmed by 0 bases and V by 4 bases; bases with no gene match: 4. This CDR3 comprises 14 residues. The germline CDR1 and CDR2 sequences are SGHRS and YFSETQ. CDR3 region: CASSAGGSSYEQYF. The DNA of the CDR3 is TGCGCCAGCAGCGCCGGGGGGAGCTCCTACGAGCAGTACTTC. The full variable domain, its missing parts supplied by reference TRBV5-1 and TRBJ2-7, is KAGVTQTPRYLIKTRGQQVTLSCSPISGHRSVSWYQQTPGQGLQFLFEYFSETQRNKGNFPGRFSGRQFSNSRSEMNVSTLELGDSALYLCASSAGGSSYEQYFGPGTRLTVT.

The rearrangement links TRBV6-1 to TRBJ2-1, with TRBD2 matching 12 bases. The CDR3 is 14 residues long. The germline V gene has CDR1 MNHNS and CDR2 SASEGT. V lost 8 bases to trimming and J lost 6 bases; unmatched junction nucleotides: 5. The CDR3 DNA reads TGTGCCAGCCGGGGACTAGCGGGTCCCAATGAGCAGTTCTTC. This encodes CASRGLAGPNEQFF.

The V call is TRBV19, the J call TRBJ1-1; D unclear. The CDR3 totals 12 residues. Per germline, CDR1 LNHDA and CDR2 SQIVND (reference sequence). V was cut by 4 bases and J by 1 base, with 4 bases left in between. CDR3 coding DNA: TGTGCCAGTAGTAGCAGGAACACTGAAGCTTTCTTT. It yields the protein CASSSRNTEAFF.

This clone was seen once. The J gene is TRBJ1-1, the V gene TRBV6-5; 8 bases agree with TRBD1. V was pared by 6 bases and J by 7 bases, with 7 bases of the junction left unmatched. The CDR3 sequence is 13 residues long. Germline-derived CDR1 and CDR2 are MNHEY and SVGAGI. Here the CDR3 reads CASSWDRSFEAFF. The CDR3 nucleotides read TGTGCCAGCAGCTGGGACAGGTCGTTTGAAGCTTTCTTT.

The chain uses TRBV29-1 and TRBJ1-1; D uncertain. Germline CDR1 reads SQVTM; CDR2 reads ANQGSEA. The length of the CDR3 is 16 residues. V was cut by 6 bases and J by 7 bases, with 27 bases left in between. CDR3 DNA: TGCAGCGTGGCGGGGAGGCAGGAAGGGATTAGTGGTGAAGCTTTCTTT. It specifies CSVAGRQEGISGEAFF.

The chain carries TRBV5-1 and TRBJ2-6; 7 nucleotides line up with TRBD1. The V gene end was trimmed by 4 bases and the J gene end by 1 base; junction bases not matched to a gene: 2. CDR1 is SGHRS, CDR2 YFSETQ, per germline. CDR3 length: 15 amino acids. CDR3 nucleotide sequence: TGCGCCAGCAGCACACAGGGGTCTGGGGCCAACGTCCTGACTTTC. This translates into CASSTQGSGANVLTF.

This rearrangement joins TRBV29-1 to TRBJ1-1; D might be TRBD1 (5 bases). This CDR3 is 12 amino acids long. Trimming took off 8 bases at V and 7 bases at J, with 17 bases between the two ends. CDR1 and CDR2 from the germline V gene are SQVTM and ANQGSEA. The CDR3 region has the DNA TGCAGCCCTGGGGGGGACTGGAATGAAGCTTTCTTT. Translated, it gives CSPGGDWNEAFF.

The chain joins TRBV11-2 to TRBJ1-3; tentative D call: TRBD1 (5 bases). Germline-derived CDR1 and CDR2 are SGHAT and FQNNGV. The V gene lost 6 bases and the J gene lost 1 base, with 19 bases spanning the gap. The CDR3 extends over 17 amino acids. In DNA form, the CDR3 reads TGTGCCAGCAGGAGGATAGATAGGGGCAGGTCTGGAAACACCATATATTTT. Translating gives CASRRIDRGRSGNTIYF. Combining the CDR3 with reference TRBV11-2 and TRBJ1-3 gives the whole variable domain EAGVAQSPRYKIIEKRQSVAFWCNPISGHATLYWYQQILGQGPKLLIQFQNNGVVDDSQLPKDRFSAERLKGVDSTLKIQPAKLEDSAVYLCASRRIDRGRSGNTIYFGEGSWLTVV.

The CDR3 DNA reads TGTGCCAGCAGCTTAGATCGGTCCCTTTTCGGGGAGCTGTTTTTT. This translates into CASSLDRSLFGELFF. V usage is TRBV7-2 and J usage is TRBJ2-2; no definite D call. Germline lookup yields CDR1 SGHTA and CDR2 FQGNSA. This CDR3 spans 15 amino acids. The V end was cut by 1 base, the J end by 7 bases, with 13 bases between.

The rearrangement links TRBV27 to TRBJ1-2; 10 bases agree with TRBD1. The trim removed 1 base at V and 7 bases at J, leaving 3 bases unmatched. This CDR3 spans 14 amino acids. From germline, CDR1 is MNHEY and CDR2 SMNVEV (reference sequence). Here the CDR3 reads CASSLLDRGFGYTF. The CDR3 region has the DNA TGTGCCAGCAGTTTATTGGACAGGGGGTTTGGCTACACCTTC.

This chain links TRBV5-6 with TRBJ1-6; 8 bases match TRBD1. V shed 6 bases, J shed 7 bases, and the junction held 9 bases outside the gene matches. This CDR3 contains 15 residues. CDR1 SGHDT and CDR2 YYEEEE come from the germline V gene. The CDR3 is CASTRGRGQNSPLHF. The DNA of the CDR3 is TGTGCCAGCACAAGGGGCAGGGGGCAAAATTCACCCCTCCACTTT.

The rearrangement joins TRBV5-5 to TRBJ1-1; TRBD1 might be the D (6 bases). There are 15 residues in the CDR3. CDR1 is SGHKS, CDR2 YYEKEE, per germline (reference sequence). Trimming pared 0 bases from V and 1 base from J, leaving 10 bases between. CDR3 bases: TGTGCCAGCAGCTTGGTCACAGGGACGAACACTGAAGCTTTCTTT. As protein: CASSLVTGTNTEAFF.

This rearrangement joins TRBV7-2 to TRBJ2-7, with D possibly being TRBD1 (5 bases). Trimming cost V 1 base and J 5 bases, with 21 bases left between them. Germline V gene data show CDR1 as SGHTA and CDR2 as FQGNSA. The CDR3 sequence is 17 residues long. DNA of the CDR3: TGTGCCAGCAGCTTAGTCCCCCCGCAGGGATTATTACACGAGCAGTACTTC. It encodes CASSLVPPQGLLHEQYF.

This sequence joins TRBV2 and TRBJ1-5; the D gene is possibly TRBD1 (5 bases). Looked up from germline, CDR1 is SNHLY and CDR2 is FYNNEI. This CDR3 spans 14 amino acids. V was clipped by 6 bases and J by 0 bases, with 9 bases between them. CDR3 residues: CASSPTDSNQPQHF. The CDR3 DNA reads as TGTGCCAGCAGCCCGACAGATAGCAATCAGCCCCAGCATTTT.

V gene TRBV19 combines with J gene TRBJ2-1; 8 nucleotides align to TRBD2. The CDR3 runs 17 residues. Germline assignment: CDR1 LNHDA and CDR2 SQIVND (reference sequence). Germline trimming cut 5 bases from V and 10 bases from J; bases unmatched to any gene: 19. CDR3 coding DNA: TGTGCCAGTAGTGTTCGGGGGGGGTCCCGGTATGAGAAGGAGCAGTTCTTC. It translates to CASSVRGGSRYEKEQFF.